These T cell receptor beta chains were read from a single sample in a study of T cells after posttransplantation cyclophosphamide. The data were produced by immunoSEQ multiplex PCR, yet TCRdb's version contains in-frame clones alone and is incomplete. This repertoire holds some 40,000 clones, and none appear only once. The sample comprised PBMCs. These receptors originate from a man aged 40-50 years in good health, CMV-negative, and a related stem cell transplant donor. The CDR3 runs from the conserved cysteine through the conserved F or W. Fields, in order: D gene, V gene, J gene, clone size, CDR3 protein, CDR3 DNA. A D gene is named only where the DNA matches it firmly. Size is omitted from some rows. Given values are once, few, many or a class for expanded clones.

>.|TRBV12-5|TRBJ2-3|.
CASGSTPDGQGYSTDTQYF
TGTGCTAGTGGTTCAACACCCGATGGGCAGGGTTATAGCACAGATACGCAGTATTTT
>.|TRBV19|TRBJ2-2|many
CASSIEYTGELFF
TGTGCCAGTAGTATCGAGTACACCGGGGAGCTGTTTTTT
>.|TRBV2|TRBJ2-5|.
CASRGGGGETQYF
TGTGCCAGCAGGGGAGGGGGGGGAGAGACCCAGTACTTC
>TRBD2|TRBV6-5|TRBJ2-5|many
CASSLKAGSWETQYF
TGTGCCAGCAGTTTGAAAGCGGGATCATGGGAGACCCAGTACTTC
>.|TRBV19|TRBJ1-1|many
CASLNRGLNTEAFF
TGTGCCAGTTTAAATAGGGGCCTGAACACTGAAGCTTTCTTT
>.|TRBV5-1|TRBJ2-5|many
CASSLGTVGQQETQYF
TGCGCCAGCAGCTTGGGGACAGTAGGACAACAAGAGACCCAGTACTTC
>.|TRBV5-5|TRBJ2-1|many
CASSSRGTMYNEQFF
TGTGCCAGCAGCTCCAGGGGAACTATGTACAATGAGCAGTTCTTC
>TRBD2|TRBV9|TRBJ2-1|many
CASSVATSGHNEQFF
TGTGCCAGCAGCGTAGCGACTAGCGGGCACAATGAGCAGTTCTTC
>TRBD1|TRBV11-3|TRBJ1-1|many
CASSFQGQGATEAFF
TGTGCCAGCAGCTTCCAGGGACAGGGGGCCACTGAAGCTTTCTTT
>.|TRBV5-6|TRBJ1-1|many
CASSLDLTEAFF
TGTGCCAGCAGCTTGGATCTAACTGAAGCTTTCTTT
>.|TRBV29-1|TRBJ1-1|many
CSVEPQYTEAFF
TGCAGCGTTGAACCACAGTACACTGAAGCTTTCTTT
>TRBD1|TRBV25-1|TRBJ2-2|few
CASSEWDHGTGEFGELFF
TGTGCCAGCAGTGAATGGGATCATGGGACAGGGGAGTTCGGGGAGCTGTTTTTT
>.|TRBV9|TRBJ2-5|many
CASSTRGRQETQYF
TGTGCCAGCAGCACCCGAGGCCGGCAAGAGACCCAGTACTTC
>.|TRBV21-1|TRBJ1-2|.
CASTGWTDYYGYTF
TGTGCCAGCACAGGGTGGACAGACTACTATGGCTACACCTTC
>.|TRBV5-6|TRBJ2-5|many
CAASQGFQETQYF
TGTGCCGCCTCACAGGGATTCCAAGAGACCCAGTACTTC
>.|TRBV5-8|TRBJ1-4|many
CASSFGDITNEKLFF
TGTGCCAGCAGCTTTGGCGACATTACAAATGAAAAACTGTTTTTT
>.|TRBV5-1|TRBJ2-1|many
CASSRQQSSYNEQFF
TGCGCCAGCAGCCGACAGCAGTCCTCCTACAATGAGCAGTTCTTC
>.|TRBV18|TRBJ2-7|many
CASSLAVGEQYF
TGTGCCAGCTCACTCGCGGTGGGCGAGCAGTACTTC
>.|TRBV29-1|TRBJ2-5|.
CSVDKETQYF
TGCAGCGTTGACAAAGAGACCCAGTACTTC
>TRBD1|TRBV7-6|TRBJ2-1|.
CASSPPGGFYNEQFF
TGTGCCAGCAGCCCCCCAGGGGGCTTTTACAATGAGCAGTTCTTC
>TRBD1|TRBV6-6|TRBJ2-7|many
CASSSTGVSYEQYF
TGTGCCAGCAGTTCGACAGGGGTCTCCTACGAGCAGTACTTC
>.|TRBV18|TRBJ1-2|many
CASSPSLANYGYTF
TGTGCCAGCTCACCATCTTTAGCTAACTATGGCTACACCTTC
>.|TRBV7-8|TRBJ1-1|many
CASTPTRWGGGRRDTEAFF
TGTGCCAGCACACCAACCCGATGGGGCGGCGGGAGAAGGGACACTGAAGCTTTCTTT
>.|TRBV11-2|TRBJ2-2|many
CASSLELGGVGTGELFF
TGTGCCAGCAGCTTAGAACTGGGGGGAGTGGGCACCGGGGAGCTGTTTTTT
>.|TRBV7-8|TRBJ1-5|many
CASSLGQLYSNQPQHF
TGTGCCAGCAGCTTAGGACAGCTTTATAGCAATCAGCCCCAGCATTTT
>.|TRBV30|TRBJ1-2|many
CACWQGTNYGYTF
TGTGCCTGTTGGCAGGGAACTAACTATGGCTACACCTTC
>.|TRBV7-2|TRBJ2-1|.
CASSSTGWAYNEQFF
TGTGCCAGCAGCTCGACAGGTTGGGCATACAATGAGCAGTTCTTC
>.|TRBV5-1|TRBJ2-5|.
CASSPEAARGETQYF
TGCGCCAGCAGCCCCGAAGCCGCCAGGGGCGAGACCCAGTACTTC
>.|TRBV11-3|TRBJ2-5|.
CASSLGESGYRETQYF
TGTGCCAGCAGCTTAGGGGAGTCGGGGTATCGAGAGACCCAGTACTTC
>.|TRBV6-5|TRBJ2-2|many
CASSFASGGELFF
TGTGCCAGCAGTTTTGCCTCCGGCGGGGAGCTGTTTTTT
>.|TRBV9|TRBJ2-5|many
CASSPGPNVAETQYF
TGTGCCAGCAGCCCCGGACCCAACGTAGCGGAGACCCAGTACTTC
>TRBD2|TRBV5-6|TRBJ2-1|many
CASSDGLASYNEQFF
TGTGCCAGCAGCGACGGACTAGCTTCCTACAATGAGCAGTTCTTC